The rows below give T cell receptor beta chains drawn from one sample of a study of beta chain features in type 1 diabetes. TCRdb's copy holds only in-frame clones and misses some; the assay was immunoSEQ multiplex PCR. Of approximately 730,000 clones detected, 13% appear once; the ten largest clones hold 0.02% to 0.025%. Sequencing was performed on naive CD4+ T cells from blood. The receptors were sampled from a man aged 18 to 30 with type 1 diabetes. CDR3s include the opening cysteine and the closing phenylalanine or tryptophan. Fields, in order: J gene, V gene, D gene, clone size, CDR3 DNA, CDR3 protein. The D gene is left open where the match is weak. Expanded clones get a size class; other rows say once, few or many, or leave the size out.

TRBJ2-7,TRBV27,TRBD1,few,TGTGCCAGCAGTTTCGGGACAGGGGCCTTAAGCTCCTACGAGCAGTACTTC,CASSFGTGALSSYEQYF
TRBJ2-2,TRBV14,.,few,TGTGCCAGCAGCCAAGGAAGAGTCGTCGGGGAGCTGTTTTTT,CASSQGRVVGELFF
TRBJ1-2,TRBV7-2,.,.,TGTGCCAGCAGCTTAGCCGACGGAGGCAACTATGGCTACACCTTC,CASSLADGGNYGYTF
TRBJ2-7,TRBV5-1,.,.,TGCGCCAGCAGCCCCCATGGGGACGCGACGCCTAACTTC,CASSPHGDATPNF
TRBJ2-7,TRBV5-4,TRBD2,few,TGTGCCAGCAGCTTGAAGTTTGACAGCGGGGGGGCCTACGAGCAGTACTTC,CASSLKFDSGGAYEQYF
TRBJ1-5,TRBV4-1,.,few,TGCGCCAGCAGCCAAGGGGGCAGTAATCAGCCCCAGCATTTT,CASSQGGSNQPQHF
TRBJ1-1,TRBV18,.,.,TGTGCCAGCTCACCTACCCAGGTTAAGAACACTGAAGCTTTCTTT,CASSPTQVKNTEAFF
TRBJ2-6,TRBV10-1,.,few,TGCGCCAGCAGTGAGTCGGGGGGCGAATCCGTCCTGACTTTC,CASSESGGESVLTF
TRBJ2-1,TRBV6-1,TRBD1,.,TGTGCCAGCAGTGAAGCGTCAGGGGGTTTGAAATACAATGAGCAGTTCTTC,CASSEASGGLKYNEQFF
TRBJ1-5,TRBV4-2,.,few,TGTGCCAGCAGCCAAGATATGGGGCGGGGAGGTCAGCCCCAGCATTTT,CASSQDMGRGGQPQHF